The clone carrying this T cell receptor (beta chain) has more than one count but fewer than ten. The target antigen is unknown. The data belong to a study of T cells in Graves' hyperthyroidism and ophthalmopathy. For the study at large: Staff took peripheral blood when the initial diagnosis was made, before any treatment began. Study findings and constraints: Within blood appeared most thyroid clonotypes that had expanded above 0.001.

Germline V gene data show CDR1 as SEHNR and CDR2 as FQNEAQ (reference sequence). V was pared by 6 bases and J by 4 bases, with 12 bases between. The CDR3 is made up of 14 amino acids. Amplified TCR beta CDR3 regions came from RNA transcripts. A first-round RT-PCR of the TCR CDR3 used the HTBI primer set. TCRdb redid the calling of the multiplex PCR reads with MiXCR, one entry per CDR3 protein. The sample lists roughly 420,000 distinct CDR3 sequences, around 13% occurring once. These patients, aged 18 to 65, had recently diagnosed hyperthyroidism lasting under 2 months. On the basis of clinical symptoms, serum thyroxine and TRAb, thyroid ultrasound and orbital computed tomography, diagnoses were made.

The sequenced sample consisted of blood. The chain joins TRBV7-9 to TRBJ1-4, with D possibly being TRBD1 (5 bases). The sequence derives from a woman younger than 30 with Graves' hyperthyroidism. The CDR3 nucleotides read TGTGCCAGCAGTCAGACAGCATTTAATGAAAAACTGTTTTTT. Residues: CASSQTAFNEKLFF.